The clone carrying this T cell receptor (beta chain) has only a few counts. The V gene end was trimmed by 4 bases and the J gene end by 0 bases; junction bases not matched to a gene: 3. Germline V gives CDR1 SGHRS, CDR2 YFSETQ. This CDR3 contains 15 residues. These data are taken from a study of blood T cell repertoires in COVID-19. Study-level information: The samples span acute and convalescent COVID-19 from the United States, Italy and Spain. Sample material is recorded as cDNA or gDNA derived from T cells, B-cell-depleted T cells, or PBMCs.

As handled by the study authors: Cell counts per sample came from amplifying reference gene primers. Assay used: immunoSEQ multiplex PCR; TCRdb lists only in-frame clones, some missing. V and J calls and clone size follow that table, whereas D and trimming were derived from the DNA. The table has roughly 280,000 clones, over 65% seen once; the top ten hold about 4.3%. The genes are TRBV5-1 and TRBJ1-3; 8 bases fit TRBD1. This TCR came from a man aged 55-75 years who had recovered from COVID-19. Sequencing was performed on peripheral blood. For the CDR3, the DNA is TGCGCCAGCAGCCCGGGACAGGTCTCTGGAAACACCATATATTTT. Protein sequence: CASSPGQVSGNTIYF.